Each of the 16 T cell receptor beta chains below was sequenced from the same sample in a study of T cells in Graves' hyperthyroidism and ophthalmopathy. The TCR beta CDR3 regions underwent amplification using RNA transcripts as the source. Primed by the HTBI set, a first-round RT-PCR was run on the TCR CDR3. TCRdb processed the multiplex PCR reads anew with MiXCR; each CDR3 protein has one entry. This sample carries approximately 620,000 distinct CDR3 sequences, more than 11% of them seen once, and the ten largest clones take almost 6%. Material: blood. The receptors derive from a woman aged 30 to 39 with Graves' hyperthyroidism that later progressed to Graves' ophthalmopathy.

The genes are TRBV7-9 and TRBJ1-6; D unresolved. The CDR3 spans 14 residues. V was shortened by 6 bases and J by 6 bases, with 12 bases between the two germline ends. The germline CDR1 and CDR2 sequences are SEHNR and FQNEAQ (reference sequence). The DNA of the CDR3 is TGTGCCAGCAGTTTTAGGGCCCTTAATTCACCCCTCCACTTT. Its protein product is CASSFRALNSPLHF.

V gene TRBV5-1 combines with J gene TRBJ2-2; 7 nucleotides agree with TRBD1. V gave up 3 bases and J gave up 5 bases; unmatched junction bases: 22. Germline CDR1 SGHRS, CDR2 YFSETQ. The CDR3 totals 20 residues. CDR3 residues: CASSSRSYNDRADRTGELFF. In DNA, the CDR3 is TGCGCCAGCAGCTCGAGAAGTTACAACGACAGGGCCGATAGGACCGGGGAGCTGTTTTTT.

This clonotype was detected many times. The CDR3: CASRQGGVSTDTQYF. The DNA for the CDR3 is TGTGCCAGCAGACAAGGTGGGGTCAGTACAGATACGCAGTATTTT. The rearrangement uses TRBV28 and TRBJ2-3; no clear D. Germline V gene lookup returns CDR1 MDHEN and CDR2 SYDVKM. The CDR3 spans 15 residues. Deletions cut 6 bases from V and 3 bases from J, with 16 bases between.

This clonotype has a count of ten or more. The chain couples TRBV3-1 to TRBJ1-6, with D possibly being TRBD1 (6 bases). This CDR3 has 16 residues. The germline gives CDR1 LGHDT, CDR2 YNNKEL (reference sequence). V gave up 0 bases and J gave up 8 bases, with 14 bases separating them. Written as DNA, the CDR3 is TGTGCCAGCAGCCAAGATCTTTGGGGGCGTGATTCACCCCTCCACTTT. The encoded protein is CASSQDLWGRDSPLHF.

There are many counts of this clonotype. CDR3 in amino acids: CASSFEGEQYF. CDR3 in DNA: TGTGCCAGCAGTTTTGAGGGCGAGCAGTACTTC. The rearrangement joins TRBV28 to TRBJ2-7; a possible D gene is TRBD2 (5 bases). In germline, CDR1 is MDHEN, CDR2 SYDVKM. V dropped 3 bases and J dropped 6 bases, with 6 bases sitting between them. The CDR3 contains 11 residues.

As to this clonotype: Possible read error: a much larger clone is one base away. DNA of the CDR3: TGTGCCAGCAGCAGAAGGGACGGGGATGAGCAGTCCTTC. This gives the protein CASSRRDGDEQSF. This sequence joins TRBV7-2 and TRBJ2-1; TRBD1 or TRBD2 may be the D gene (5 bases each). The CDR3 loop spans 13 amino acids. Germline-derived CDR1 and CDR2 are SGHTA and FQGNSA.

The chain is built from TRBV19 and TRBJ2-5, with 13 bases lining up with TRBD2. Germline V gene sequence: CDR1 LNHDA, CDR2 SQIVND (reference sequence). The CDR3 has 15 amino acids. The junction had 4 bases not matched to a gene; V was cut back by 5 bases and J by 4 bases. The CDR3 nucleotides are TGTGCCAGTAGTTACCGACTAGCGGGAGGAGAGACCCAGTACTTC. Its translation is CASSYRLAGGETQYF.

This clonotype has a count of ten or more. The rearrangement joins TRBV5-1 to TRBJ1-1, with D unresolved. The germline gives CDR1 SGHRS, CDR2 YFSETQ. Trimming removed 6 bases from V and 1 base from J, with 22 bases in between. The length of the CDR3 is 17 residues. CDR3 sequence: CASTAGGNAPPNTEAFF. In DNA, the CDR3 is TGCGCCAGCACCGCGGGAGGAAACGCTCCCCCGAACACTGAAGCTTTCTTT.

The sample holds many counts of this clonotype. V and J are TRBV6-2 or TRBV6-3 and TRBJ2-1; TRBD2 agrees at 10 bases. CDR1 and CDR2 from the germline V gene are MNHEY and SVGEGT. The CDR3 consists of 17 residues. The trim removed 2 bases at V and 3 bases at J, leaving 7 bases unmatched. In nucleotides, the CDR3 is TGTGCCAGCAGTTACCGTCTAGCGGGAGTCCTCTACAATGAGCAGTTCTTC. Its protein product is CASSYRLAGVLYNEQFF.

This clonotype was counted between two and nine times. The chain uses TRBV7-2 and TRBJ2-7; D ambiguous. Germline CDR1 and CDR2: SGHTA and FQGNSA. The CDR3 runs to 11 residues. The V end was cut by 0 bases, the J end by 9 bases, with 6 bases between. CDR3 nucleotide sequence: TGTGCCAGCAGCTTAGCAGATGTGCAGTACTTC. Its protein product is CASSLADVQYF.

The CDR3 loop is CASTDRNTGELFF. The CDR3 coding sequence is TGTGCCAGCACCGACAGGAACACCGGGGAGCTGTTTTTT. The genes are TRBV7-6 and TRBJ2-2, with D perhaps matching TRBD1 (5 bases). Germline V lookup: CDR1 SGHVS, CDR2 FNYEAQ. The V end lost 7 bases, the J end lost 1 base, and 7 bases lay between the germline ends. This CDR3 contains 13 residues. The variable domain in full, completed from reference TRBV7-6 and TRBJ2-2, reads GAGVSQSPRYKVTKRGQDVALRCDPISGHVSLYWYRQALGQGPEFLTYFNYEAQQDKSGLPNDRFSAERPEGSISTLTIQRTEQRDSAMYRCASTDRNTGELFFGEGSRLTVL.

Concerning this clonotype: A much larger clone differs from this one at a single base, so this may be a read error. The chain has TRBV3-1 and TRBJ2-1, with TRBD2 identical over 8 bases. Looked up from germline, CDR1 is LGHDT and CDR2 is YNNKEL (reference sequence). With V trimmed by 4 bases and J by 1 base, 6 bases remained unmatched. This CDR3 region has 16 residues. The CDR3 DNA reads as TGTGCCAGCAGCCCAGATTCGGGAGGGTCCTACAATGAGCAGTTCTTC. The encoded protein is CASSPDSGGSYNEQFF.

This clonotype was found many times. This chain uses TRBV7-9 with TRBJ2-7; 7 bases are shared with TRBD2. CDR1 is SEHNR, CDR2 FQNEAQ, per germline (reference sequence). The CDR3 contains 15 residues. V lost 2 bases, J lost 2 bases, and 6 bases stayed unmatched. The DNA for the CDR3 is TGTGCCAGCAGCTTAATGGGACTACCAACCTACGAGCAGTACTTC. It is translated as CASSLMGLPTYEQYF.

The DNA for the CDR3 is TGTGCCAGCAGCTTGACGTGGGGGTCTTACGAGCAGTACTTC. Protein sequence: CASSLTWGSYEQYF. The V call is TRBV5-5, the J call TRBJ2-7; TRBD1 or TRBD2 may be the D gene (5 bases each). This CDR3 contains 14 residues. CDR1 and CDR2 from the germline V gene are SGHKS and YYEKEE (reference sequence). V was shortened by 1 base and J by 4 bases, with 12 bases between the two germline ends.

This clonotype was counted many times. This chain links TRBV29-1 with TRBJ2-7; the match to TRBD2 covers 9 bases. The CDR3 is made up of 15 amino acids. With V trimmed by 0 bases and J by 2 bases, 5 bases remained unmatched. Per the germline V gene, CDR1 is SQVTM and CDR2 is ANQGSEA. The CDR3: CSVEDLASGAYEQYF. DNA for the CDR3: TGCAGCGTTGAAGATCTGGCTAGCGGGGCCTACGAGCAGTACTTC.

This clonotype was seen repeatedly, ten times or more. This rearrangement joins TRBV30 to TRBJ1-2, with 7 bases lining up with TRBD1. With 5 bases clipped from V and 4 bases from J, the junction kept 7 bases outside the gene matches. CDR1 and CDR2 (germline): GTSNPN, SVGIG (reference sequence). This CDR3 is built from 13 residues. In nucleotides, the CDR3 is TGTGCCTGGCTTAGGGACAGAATCTATGGCTACACCTTC. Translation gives CAWLRDRIYGYTF.